This T cell receptor (beta chain) was recorded in a study of Tregs in tolerant kidney transplant recipients. General study points: Tregs expanded with activated donor B cells seemed most donor-specific.

The table came from immunoSEQ multiplex PCR; TCRdb's copy has only in-frame clones and leaves some out. The sample gives about 110,000 clones, around 90% of which show up once; 0.3% to 0.4% is in the top ten. About this clone: Its antigen is unidentified.

V shed 5 bases and J 3 bases; nucleotides not matched to a gene: 6. Germline CDR1 LGHNA, CDR2 YSLEER. CDR3 length: 17 residues. CD4+CD25+CD127- Tregs, CD4+CD25- non-Tregs, CD4 and CD8 cells were sorted. The sequence came from a human donor who received a combined kidney and bone marrow transplant. The sequences come from CD4+ T cells from blood, collected before the transplant. The gene calls are TRBV4-3 and TRBJ2-3; 15 nucleotides align to TRBD2. CDR3 sequence reads: CASSSSGTSGRTDTQYF. The CDR3 DNA follows: TGCGCCAGCAGCTCTTCCGGGACTAGCGGGAGGACAGATACGCAGTATTTT.